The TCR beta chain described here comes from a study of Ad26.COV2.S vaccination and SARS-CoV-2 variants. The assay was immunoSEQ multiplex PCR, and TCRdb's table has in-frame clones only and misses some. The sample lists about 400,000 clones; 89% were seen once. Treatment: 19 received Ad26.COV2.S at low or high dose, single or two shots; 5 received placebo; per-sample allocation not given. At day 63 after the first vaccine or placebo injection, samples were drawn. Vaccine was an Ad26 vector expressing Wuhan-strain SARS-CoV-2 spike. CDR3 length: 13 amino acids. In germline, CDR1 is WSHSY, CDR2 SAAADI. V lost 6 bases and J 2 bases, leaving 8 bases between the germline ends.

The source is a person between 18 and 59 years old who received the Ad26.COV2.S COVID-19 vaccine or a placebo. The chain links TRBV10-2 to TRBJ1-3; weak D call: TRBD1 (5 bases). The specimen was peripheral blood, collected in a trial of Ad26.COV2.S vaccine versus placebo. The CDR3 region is CASSPGPGNTIYF. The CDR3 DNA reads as TGCGCCAGCAGCCCGGGACCTGGAAACACCATATATTTT.